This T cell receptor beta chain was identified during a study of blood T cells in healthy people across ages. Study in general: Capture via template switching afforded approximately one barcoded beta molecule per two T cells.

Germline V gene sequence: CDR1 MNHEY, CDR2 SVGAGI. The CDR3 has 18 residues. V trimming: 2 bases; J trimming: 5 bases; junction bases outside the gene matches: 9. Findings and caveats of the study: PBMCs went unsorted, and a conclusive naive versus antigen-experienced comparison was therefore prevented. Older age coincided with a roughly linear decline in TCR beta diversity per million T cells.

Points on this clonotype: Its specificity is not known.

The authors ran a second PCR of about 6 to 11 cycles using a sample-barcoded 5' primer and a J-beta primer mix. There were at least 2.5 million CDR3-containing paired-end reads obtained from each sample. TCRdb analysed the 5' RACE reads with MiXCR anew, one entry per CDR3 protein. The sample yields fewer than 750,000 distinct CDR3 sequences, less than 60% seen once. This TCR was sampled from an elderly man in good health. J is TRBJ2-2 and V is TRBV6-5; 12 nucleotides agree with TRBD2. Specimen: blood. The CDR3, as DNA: TGTGCCAGCAGTTACGAGGCTAGCGGGGGGGCGCGGACCGGGGAGCTGTTTTTT. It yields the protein CASSYEASGGARTGELFF.